The source of this T cell receptor (beta chain) is a study of beta chain features in type 1 diabetes. Since all of the isolated RNA was reverse transcribed, expressed TCRB transcripts were what got sequenced. Clones were read by immunoSEQ multiplex PCR, and TCRdb kept only the in-frame ones, dropping some. The sample includes about 160,000 clones, approximately 9% seen only once; the top ten take over 2%. Trimming cost V 1 base and J 7 bases, with 8 bases left between them. This CDR3 region has 13 residues. Germline CDR1 reads ENHRY; CDR2 reads SYGVKD. The sample taken for sequencing was central memory CD4+ T cells from blood. This rearrangement joins TRBV10-3 to TRBJ2-1; D unclear. This clonotype was obtained from a woman aged 18-29 years in good health. CDR3 sequence reads: CAISEFSENEQFF. The CDR3, as DNA: TGTGCCATCAGTGAGTTCAGCGAAAATGAGCAGTTCTTC.